Sequencing of this T cell receptor beta chain was carried out in a study of control samples from healthy donors and cancer patients. Sequencing was performed with immunoSEQ multiplex PCR; in TCRdb, only in-frame clones are kept and a portion is missing. Of around 140,000 clones detected, around nine tenths appear once; the ten largest clones hold approximately 8%. Looked up from germline, CDR1 is MGHRA and CDR2 is YSYEKL. Trimming at V came to 1 base and at J to 8 bases, leaving 8 bases not matched to a gene. The length of the CDR3 is 15 residues. J is TRBJ2-3 and V is TRBV4-1; 8 bases align to TRBD2. The sequenced material came from PBMCs. This TCR came from a middle-aged man with head and neck cancer. The CDR3 nucleotides are TGCGCCAGCAGCCAAGTTCGGGGGGGCCTAGCTACGCAGTATTTT. Its protein product is CASSQVRGGLATQYF.